Listed below are T cell receptor beta chains from one sample, sequenced in a study of regulatory T cells in long-lasting Graves disease. Each CDR3 protein is one row after TCRdb ran MiXCR on the multiplex PCR reads. The sample records about 530,000 distinct CDR3 sequences, about 16% being singletons. The same specimen was also included in a second study, on T cells in Graves' hyperthyroidism and ophthalmopathy.

Sequences were derived from peripheral blood mononuclear cells (PBMCs), sampled at new diagnosis, from a patient treated with antithyroid drugs. The receptor set was obtained from a woman aged 35-60 years with Graves disease. CDR3s leave out the opening cysteine and the closing phenylalanine or tryptophan. The size field is filled for only some rows; it gives once, few, many or a size class.

clone_size	v_call	j_call	cdr3_aa
few	TRBV19	TRBJ1-2	ASSTDGSTNYGYT
-	TRBV6-9	TRBJ2-5	ASSLGQGLKETQY
many	TRBV18	TRBJ2-2	ASSPQGYTGELF
-	TRBV14	TRBJ1-6	ASSSQGYNSPLH
few	TRBV4-1	TRBJ1-1	ASSHGGRREAF
few	TRBV5-1	TRBJ2-5	ASSLKGTEETQY
many	TRBV2	TRBJ2-7	ASSERKLAYEQY
-	TRBV5-4	TRBJ1-2	ASSFKGASVYGYT
-	TRBV6-5	TRBJ2-7	ASSYSGAGGRGEQY
-	TRBV9	TRBJ1-3	ASSVGREADTIY
few	TRBV20-1	TRBJ1-2	SARDYVGGLDGYT
many	TRBV18	TRBJ1-4	ASSGPAFTNEKLF
many	TRBV6-5	TRBJ1-3	ASSLGVSGNTIY
-	TRBV12-3/TRBV12-4	TRBJ2-1	ASSLGLAGPEQF
many	TRBV7-9	TRBJ2-1	ASSTPTGGAIPSDEQF
few	TRBV4-1	TRBJ1-2	ASSPGPRDRRGYGYT
-	TRBV9	TRBJ1-1	ASSVGGDRRAF
many	TRBV10-3	TRBJ1-5	AISQGFSNQPQH
many	TRBV19	TRBJ1-5	AINRNDRVELSNQPQH
many	TRBV2	TRBJ2-1	ASNVAGGFSYNEQF
-	TRBV24-1	TRBJ2-4	ATSDSDSAKNIQY
-	TRBV12-5	TRBJ2-3	ASAVVRGTDTQY
-	TRBV15	TRBJ2-1	ATSRDQAVSYNEQF
few	TRBV7-8	TRBJ1-4	ASRGRAGEKLF
many	TRBV5-1	TRBJ2-7	ASSSLGISYEQY
once	TRBV5-1	TRBJ1-2	ASSLMGQGTDGYT
many	TRBV3-1	TRBJ1-1	ASSQAGTYEAF
-	TRBV2	TRBJ2-2	ASSEEADPQKGGELF
-	TRBV15	TRBJ1-4	ATSRVGPVTNEKLF
-	TRBV20-1	TRBJ1-3	SARGGVLAGNTIY
few	TRBV13	TRBJ2-7	ASSKGGGEQY
many	TRBV12-3/TRBV12-4	TRBJ1-1	ASRTMDSEAF
many	TRBV11-2	TRBJ2-5	ASSSLGQGGETQY
many	TRBV2	TRBJ2-2	ASSARGMSEELF
many	TRBV6-2/TRBV6-3	TRBJ1-2	ASSPSDPSGYGYT
many	TRBV6-2/TRBV6-3	TRBJ1-5	ASSPDGSSNQPQH
few	TRBV5-6	TRBJ2-1	ASSSQENEQF
many	TRBV2	TRBJ1-4	ASSGLRRGLNEKLF
many	TRBV18	TRBJ1-5	ASSQSREGGQPQH
few	TRBV5-1	TRBJ1-2	ASSLAGGGAYGYT
many	TRBV11-2	TRBJ2-1	ASSLGGLNEQF
many	TRBV12-3/TRBV12-4	TRBJ2-1	ASMFDRASYNEQF
many	TRBV2	TRBJ1-3	ASSLRGGRSGNTIY
-	TRBV12-3/TRBV12-4	TRBJ1-1	ASSYGGGGTEAF
few	TRBV5-1	TRBJ1-5	ASPQGSNQPQH
few	TRBV18	TRBJ2-1	ASSPGTGRGYYNEQF
-	TRBV18	TRBJ2-1	ASSPPGRGGDEQF
many	TRBV2	TRBJ1-5	ASSPTIDSNQPQH
-	TRBV6-1	TRBJ1-5	ASTQQGARSNQPQH
many	TRBV6-1	TRBJ1-2	ASSVSDEPHGYT
-	TRBV5-1	TRBJ2-1	ASSQTTGGGVEQF
few	TRBV18	-	ASSQIIQGAFETQY
many	TRBV11-2	TRBJ1-4	ASSYSGNVRTANEKLF
-	TRBV5-6	TRBJ2-7	ASSAPPANYEQY
-	TRBV2	TRBJ1-5	ASRDRGFQPQH